These 26 T cell receptor beta chains came from one sample sequenced in a study of shared clonotypes between healthy human individuals. Assay used: immunoSEQ multiplex PCR; TCRdb lists only in-frame clones, some missing. The data show roughly 1.5 million clones, 95% to 99% seen once. Sequenced sample: naive CD4+ T cells sorted from blood. Noted subset: CD45RA+ positively selected. The origin of the receptors is a man aged 25 to 45 in good health.

The count of this clone is one. The gene calls are TRBV6-5 and TRBJ2-3; D is uncertain. Germline CDR1 MNHEY, CDR2 SVGAGI. CDR3 length: 13 residues. With 8 bases removed from V and 6 bases from J, the gap between germline ends came to 15 bases. The CDR3: CASSKAARDTQYF. The CDR3 DNA reads as TGTGCCAGCTCCAAGGCGGCTCGGGATACGCAGTATTTT.

The V gene is TRBV5-4, the J gene TRBJ2-1; D uncertain. With 4 bases removed from V and 0 bases from J, the gap between germline ends came to 8 bases. The CDR3 has 14 residues. CDR1 is SGHNT and CDR2 is YYREEE in the germline V gene (reference sequence). The CDR3 DNA is TGTGCCAGCAGCCCTACCACCTCCTACAATGAGCAGTTCTTC. Its translation is CASSPTTSYNEQFF.

As regards this clone: Other nucleotide sequences in the sample specify the same CDR3. V and J are TRBV7-2 and TRBJ1-1, with 7 bases that match TRBD1. The CDR3 consists of 14 residues. With V trimmed by 5 bases and J by 1 base, 4 bases remained unmatched. Per germline, CDR1 SGHTA and CDR2 FQGNSA. CDR3 nucleotides: TGTGCCAGCAGCCTTACAGGGGCGAACACTGAAGCTTTCTTT. This encodes CASSLTGANTEAFF.

Points on this clone: The sample carries other DNA sequences with the same CDR3. The chain couples TRBV6-6 to TRBJ2-1; D gene unclear. This CDR3 comprises 12 residues. The V gene lost 2 bases and the J gene lost 6 bases, with 5 bases spanning the gap. The germline V gene has CDR1 MNHNY and CDR2 SVGAGI (reference sequence). CDR3 loop: CASSYSPNEQFF. The DNA of the CDR3 is TGTGCCAGCAGTTACAGTCCCAATGAGCAGTTCTTC.

The chain joins TRBV10-3 to TRBJ2-1; TRBD2 matches 11 bases. The V gene end was trimmed by 6 bases and the J gene end by 5 bases; junction bases not matched to a gene: 6. The CDR3 has 15 residues. Germline V gene sequence: CDR1 ENHRY, CDR2 SYGVKD. The CDR3 region is CAIRDGTSGNNEQFF. In nucleotides, the CDR3 is TGTGCCATCAGGGATGGGACTAGCGGAAACAATGAGCAGTTCTTC.

This clone occurred once. The chain couples TRBV7-6 to TRBJ2-5, with D tentatively TRBD1 (6 bases). CDR1 and CDR2 from the germline V gene are SGHVS and FNYEAQ. V was pared by 0 bases and J by 3 bases, with 17 bases between. The CDR3 spans 17 residues. This chain's CDR3 is CASSLAADRPTEETQYF. Here the CDR3 DNA reads TGTGCCAGCAGCTTAGCCGCAGACAGGCCGACGGAAGAGACCCAGTACTTC.

The chain carries TRBV18 and TRBJ1-1; possible D gene TRBD1, 5 bases. Trimming removed 6 bases at V and 3 bases at J, with 11 bases between. CDR1 and CDR2 (germline): KGHSH, LQKENI. The CDR3 length is 13 residues. CDR3 in amino acids: CASSAVRDTEAFF. The CDR3 DNA is TGTGCCAGCTCGGCGGTCAGGGACACTGAAGCTTTCTTT.

The chain has TRBV15 and TRBJ2-7; D perhaps matches TRBD2 (6 bases). This CDR3 is 15 amino acids long. Germline V gives CDR1 LNHNV, CDR2 YYDKDF (reference sequence). V lost 2 bases and J lost 3, with 14 bases in between. The CDR3 coding sequence is TGTGCCACCAGCAGACGCTTGGGGGGAATCTACGAGCAGTACTTC. This sequence encodes CATSRRLGGIYEQYF.

This sequence joins TRBV14 and TRBJ1-2; TRBD1 is a possible D gene (5 bases). This CDR3 has 14 residues. The ends were cut back, 9 bases at V and 4 bases at J, with 18 bases in the middle. Germline lookup yields CDR1 SGHDN and CDR2 FVKESK. The chain's CDR3 is CARLPGPLSYGYTF. CDR3 DNA: TGTGCCAGATTACCGGGACCGCTTTCCTATGGCTACACCTTC.

This sequence joins TRBV7-9 and TRBJ2-1, with no clear D. The germline gives CDR1 SEHNR, CDR2 FQNEAQ (reference sequence). The CDR3 extends over 16 amino acids. V lost 0 bases and J 5 bases, leaving 14 bases between the germline ends. The CDR3 region is CASSLALGRDHNEQFF. DNA for the CDR3: TGTGCCAGCAGCTTAGCGCTGGGCAGAGACCACAATGAGCAGTTCTTC.

The V call is TRBV27, the J call TRBJ1-4; 7 positions match TRBD1. Germline trimming cut 6 bases from V and 7 bases from J; bases unmatched to any gene: 8. Germline CDR1 is MNHEY and CDR2 is SMNVEV (reference sequence). This CDR3 spans 14 amino acids. The CDR3 nucleotides read TGTGCCAGCAGACGACAGGGTAGAGGTGAAAAACTGTTTTTT. Residues: CASRRQGRGEKLFF.

The chain employs TRBV30 and TRBJ2-7; perhaps D is TRBD1 or TRBD2 (5 bases each). Germline assignment: CDR1 GTSNPN and CDR2 SVGIG (reference sequence). V was clipped by 5 bases and J by 7 bases, with 18 bases between them. The CDR3 spans 13 residues. The CDR3 here is CAWGALTGWEQYF. The CDR3 nucleotides are TGTGCCTGGGGGGCCCTAACGGGGTGGGAGCAGTACTTC.

The chain combines TRBV19 with TRBJ2-1; TRBD2 matches 8 bases. The CDR3 runs 16 residues. Germline CDR1 reads LNHDA; CDR2 reads SQIVND (reference sequence). Unmatched junction bases numbered 4, after V lost 3 bases and J lost 0 bases. The CDR3 here is CASSISSGHSYNEQFF. The CDR3 DNA reads TGTGCCAGTAGTATCTCTAGCGGGCACTCCTACAATGAGCAGTTCTTC. The variable domain in full, with the rest retrieved from reference TRBV19 and TRBJ2-1, is DGGITQSPKYLFRKEGQNVTLSCEQNLNHDAMYWYRQDPGQGLRLIYYSQIVNDFQKGDIAEGYSVSREKKESFPLTVTSAQKNPTAFYLCASSISSGHSYNEQFFGPGTRLTVL.

This clone was counted a single time. The genes are TRBV14 and TRBJ1-1; 11 nucleotides agree with TRBD1. The V and J ends lost 6 bases and 4 bases, in that order; junction bases with no gene match: 13. The CDR3 loop spans 17 amino acids. The germline gives CDR1 SGHDN, CDR2 FVKESK. CDR3: CASSPRRTGGGSTEAFF. The CDR3 nucleotides read TGTGCCAGCAGTCCAAGGAGGACAGGGGGCGGAAGCACTGAAGCTTTCTTT.

The CDR3 loop reads CASSPLLRGASYNEQFF. DNA for the CDR3: TGTGCCAGCAGCCCCCTTTTGCGGGGGGCGTCCTACAATGAGCAGTTCTTC. The V gene is TRBV7-2, the J gene TRBJ2-1; 8 positions agree with TRBD2. The V gene's germline CDR1 is SGHTA and CDR2 FQGNSA. V gave up 5 bases and J gave up 1 base; unmatched junction bases: 10. The CDR3 spans 17 residues.

This clone was counted a single time. The V gene is TRBV11-2, the J gene TRBJ1-5; D is undetermined. The CDR3 sequence is 15 residues long. V was shortened by 4 bases and J by 11 bases, with 21 bases between the two germline ends. The germline gives CDR1 SGHAT, CDR2 FQNNGV. CDR3 loop: CASSSGPMDRMTQHF. CDR3 nucleotide sequence: TGTGCCAGCAGCTCAGGCCCCATGGACCGGATGACCCAGCATTTT.

The chain has TRBV5-1 and TRBJ2-7; TRBD1 might be the D (5 bases). This CDR3 contains 13 residues. The V gene lost 4 bases and the J gene lost 2 bases, with 10 bases spanning the gap. CDR1 and CDR2 from the germline V gene are SGHRS and YFSETQ. DNA of the CDR3: TGCGCCAGCAGCATTGACAGTACCTACGAGCAGTACTTC. It codes for CASSIDSTYEQYF.

The chain combines TRBV4-1 with TRBJ2-1; 9 nucleotides match TRBD2. Germline V gene data show CDR1 as MGHRA and CDR2 as YSYEKL. The CDR3 length is 14 residues. The junction had 5 bases not matched to a gene; V was cut back by 4 bases and J by 7 bases. The CDR3 spells CASSRFSGRNEQFF. DNA for the CDR3: TGCGCCAGCAGCCGCTTCAGCGGGAGGAATGAGCAGTTCTTC.

Here the CDR3 reads CASSAAIGVGDTEAFF. The CDR3 DNA reads TGTGCCAGCAGCGCGGCGATCGGGGTGGGAGACACTGAAGCTTTCTTT. The rearrangement uses TRBV9 and TRBJ1-1; D is unresolved. V was shortened by 3 bases and J by 3 bases, with 18 bases between the two germline ends. Looked up from germline, CDR1 is SGDLS and CDR2 is YYNGEE. The CDR3 totals 16 residues.

The rearrangement joins TRBV6-1 to TRBJ2-2, with D unclear. V lost 6 bases and J 0 bases, leaving 11 bases between the germline ends. Germline CDR1 is MNHNS and CDR2 is SASEGT. The CDR3 has 15 amino acids. CDR3 region: CASRSDPTNTGELFF. The CDR3 DNA reads as TGTGCCAGCAGATCTGACCCGACGAACACCGGGGAGCTGTTTTTT.

The chain couples TRBV28 to TRBJ1-5; D possibly corresponds to TRBD1 (5 bases). V was shortened by 11 bases and J by 0 bases, with 14 bases between the two germline ends. The CDR3 spans 14 residues. Per the germline V gene, CDR1 is MDHEN and CDR2 is SYDVKM. CDR3 DNA: TGTGCCGGATCACAGGTCTCTAGCAATCAGCCCCAGCATTTT. Residues: CAGSQVSSNQPQHF.

The chain has TRBV14 and TRBJ2-2; 7 nucleotides align to TRBD1. This CDR3 has 17 residues. Germline values: CDR1 SGHDN, CDR2 FVKESK. V dropped 1 base and J dropped 0; count of bases not matched to a gene: 5. The CDR3 region is CASSQGLTGSNTGELFF. In DNA form, the CDR3 reads TGTGCCAGCAGCCAAGGTTTGACAGGGTCGAACACCGGGGAGCTGTTTTTT.

The CDR3 DNA follows: TGTGCCAGCAGCCTACAAGGCACCAACACCGGGGAGCTGTTTTTT. Translated, it gives CASSLQGTNTGELFF. The chain has TRBV7-2 and TRBJ2-2; no definite D call. Germline lookup yields CDR1 SGHTA and CDR2 FQGNSA. The V gene lost 5 bases and the J gene lost 2 bases, with 12 bases spanning the gap. The CDR3 extends over 15 amino acids.

This sequence joins TRBV9 and TRBJ1-1; 7 bases are a match to TRBD1. There are 12 residues in the CDR3. Germline V lookup: CDR1 SGDLS, CDR2 YYNGEE. With V trimmed by 0 bases and J by 11 bases, 4 bases remained unmatched. This chain's CDR3 is CASSVGQGDAFF. In nucleotides, the CDR3 is TGTGCCAGCAGCGTAGGACAGGGAGACGCTTTCTTT. The full variable domain, with the rest looked up from reference TRBV9 and TRBJ1-1, is DSGVTQTPKHLITATGQRVTLRCSPRSGDLSVYWYQQSLDQGLQFLIQYYNGEERAKGNILERFSAQQFPDLHSELNLSSLELGDSALYFCASSVGQGDAFFGQGTRLTVV.

This chain links TRBV5-5 with TRBJ2-2, with D tentatively TRBD1 (6 bases). Trimming shortened V by 4 bases and J by 0 bases, and 10 bases separated the two germline ends. CDR1 is SGHKS, CDR2 YYEKEE, per germline (reference sequence). The CDR3 totals 15 residues. In nucleotides, the CDR3 is TGTGCCAGCAGCCACAGGGCCCCGAACACCGGGGAGCTGTTTTTT. Its protein product is CASSHRAPNTGELFF.

The V and J genes are TRBV19 and TRBJ2-2; D unresolved. This CDR3 contains 13 residues. Trimming shortened V by 6 bases and J by 1 base, and 6 bases separated the two germline ends. Germline V CDR1 and CDR2: LNHDA, SQIVND (reference sequence). The CDR3 region is CASRSRNTGELFF. CDR3 DNA sequence: TGTGCCAGTAGGTCAAGGAACACCGGGGAGCTGTTTTTT.